The present entry profiles one T cell receptor beta chain with its context. A much bigger clone sits one base away, suggesting this may be a read error. Three rounds of nested PCR, following a modified ARM-PCR protocol, produced the TCRbeta library. TCRdb reprocessed the multiplex PCR reads via MiXCR and lists one record per CDR3 protein. This sample yields 130,000 or so distinct CDR3 sequences, of which 55% to 75% are seen a single time; more than 10% belongs to the top ten. These data originate in a study of tumor and adjacent non-tumor tissue in lung cancer. The junction had 6 bases not matched to a gene; V was cut back by 6 bases and J by 7 bases. Germline CDR1 reads MNHEY; CDR2 reads SVGEGT. There are 14 residues in the CDR3. No cell sorting was done before RNA was extracted from the tissue.

This clonotype was sampled from a man aged 25 to 40 with non-small cell lung cancer. Sequenced: lung tumor tissue. This chain joins TRBV6-2 or TRBV6-3 and TRBJ1-6, with 7 bases lining up with TRBD1. The CDR3 sequence: CASRRGQLNSPLHF. The CDR3 nucleotides read TGTGCCAGCAGGCGGGGACAGTTAAATTCACCCCTCCACTTT.